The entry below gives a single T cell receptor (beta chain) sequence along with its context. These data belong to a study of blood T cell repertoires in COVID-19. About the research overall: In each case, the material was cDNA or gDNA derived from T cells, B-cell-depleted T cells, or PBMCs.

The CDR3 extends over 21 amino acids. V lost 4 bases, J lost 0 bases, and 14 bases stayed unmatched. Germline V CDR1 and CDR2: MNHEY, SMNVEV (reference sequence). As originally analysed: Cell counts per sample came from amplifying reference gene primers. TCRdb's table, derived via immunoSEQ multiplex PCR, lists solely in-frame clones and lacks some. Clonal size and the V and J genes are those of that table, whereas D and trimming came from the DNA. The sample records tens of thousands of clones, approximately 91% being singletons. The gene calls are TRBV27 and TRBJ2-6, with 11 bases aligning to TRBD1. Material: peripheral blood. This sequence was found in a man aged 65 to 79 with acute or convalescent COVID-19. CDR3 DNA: TGTGCCAGCAGTTCCAAGGACAGGGGGCAGTTTCTAGGCTCTGGGGCCAACGTCCTGACTTTC. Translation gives CASSSKDRGQFLGSGANVLTF.